This TCR beta chain originates from a study of blood T cell repertoires in COVID-19. Study-wide context: Both acute and convalescent COVID-19 samples were obtained from the United States, Italy and Spain. PBMCs, B-cell-depleted T cells, or T cells were the source of the cDNA or gDNA that made up the material.

In the original processing: Amplifying reference gene primers gave estimates of nucleated cell counts. Produced via immunoSEQ multiplex PCR; TCRdb's table is partial and in-frame only. The DNA gave D and trimming, while V, J and clone size come from that table. The sample carries approximately 670,000 clones, 85% to 90% recorded once. The V gene's germline CDR1 is LNHDA and CDR2 SQIVND (reference sequence). There are 15 residues in the CDR3. Trimming shortened V by 4 bases and J by 4 bases, and 14 bases separated the two germline ends. The sequence was collected from a woman younger than 30 with acute or convalescent COVID-19. The sample taken for sequencing was peripheral blood. This chain joins TRBV19 and TRBJ1-5, with TRBD1 as a possible D gene (6 bases). The DNA for the CDR3 is TGTGCCAGTAGTACCGTGGGGACACTTAATCAGCCCCAGCATTTT. Translated, it gives CASSTVGTLNQPQHF.